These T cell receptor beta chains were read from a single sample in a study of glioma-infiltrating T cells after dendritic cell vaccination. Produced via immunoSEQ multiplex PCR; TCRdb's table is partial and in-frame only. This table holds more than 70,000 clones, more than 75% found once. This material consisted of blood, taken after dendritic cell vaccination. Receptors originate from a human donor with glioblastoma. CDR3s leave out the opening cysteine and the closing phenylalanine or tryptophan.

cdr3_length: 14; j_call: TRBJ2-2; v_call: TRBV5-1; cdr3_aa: ASSLAGAGKTGELF
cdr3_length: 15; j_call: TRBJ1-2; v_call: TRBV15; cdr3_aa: ATSRDLAYGQGTGYT
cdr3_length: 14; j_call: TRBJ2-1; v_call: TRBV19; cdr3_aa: ASSPGTSGVYNEQF
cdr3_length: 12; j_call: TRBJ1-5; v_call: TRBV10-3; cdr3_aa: AISEVGGVQPQH
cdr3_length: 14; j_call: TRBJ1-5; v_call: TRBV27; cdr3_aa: ASSLRGRVSNQPQH
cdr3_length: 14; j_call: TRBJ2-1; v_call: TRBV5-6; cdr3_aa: ASSLDAGGFNNEQF
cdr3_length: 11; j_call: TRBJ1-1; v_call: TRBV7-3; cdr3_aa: ASSLGTGGKSF
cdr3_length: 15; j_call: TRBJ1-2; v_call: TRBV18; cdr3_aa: ASSVSPTGGESYGYT
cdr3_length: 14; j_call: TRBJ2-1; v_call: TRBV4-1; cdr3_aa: ASSQRREGLQNEQF
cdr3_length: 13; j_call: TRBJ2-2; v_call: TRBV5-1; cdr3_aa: ASSIQGANTGELF
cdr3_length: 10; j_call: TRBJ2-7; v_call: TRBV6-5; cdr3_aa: ASRTTSGEQY
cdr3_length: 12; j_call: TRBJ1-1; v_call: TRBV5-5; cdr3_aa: ASSFGQMNTEAF